Described below is a single T cell receptor beta chain sequence and its context. This sample is drawn from a study of blood T cell repertoires in COVID-19. Whole-study context: From the United States, Italy and Spain came samples of acute and convalescent COVID-19.

The data were produced by immunoSEQ multiplex PCR, yet TCRdb's version contains in-frame clones alone and is incomplete. In the table there are 200,000 or so clones, 75% to 85% of which are singletons. The CDR3 consists of 13 residues. The V gene end was trimmed by 4 bases and the J gene end by 6 bases; junction bases not matched to a gene: 3. CDR1 is LNHDA, CDR2 SQIVND, per germline (reference sequence). The sequencing sample was made of peripheral blood. This chain joins TRBV19 and TRBJ1-2, with 9 bases matching TRBD1. This TCR was recovered from a man aged 35 to 55 who had recovered from COVID-19. CDR3 nucleotide sequence: TGTGCCAGTAGTACCAGGACAGGGGATGGCTACACCTTC. This encodes CASSTRTGDGYTF.